A selection of T cell receptor beta chains follows, all from one sample in a study of cytomegalovirus exposure and HLA in healthy donors. Profiling relied on immunoSEQ multiplex PCR, and the TCRdb table lists in-frame clones only, not all of them. The data contain approximately 85,000 clones, 80% of them singletons. Material: PBMCs. Source of these receptors: a man aged 30-40 years in good health and CMV-seronegative. Each CDR3 is given with its conserved first and last residue. The D gene is left open where the match is weak. Some rows mark clone size as missing; the rest say once, few, many or name a class of expanded clone.

V	size	J	D	DNA	CDR3
TRBV30	NA	TRBJ2-1	NA	TGTGCCTGGAGCCCAAGAGATGAGCAGTTCTTC	CAWSPRDEQFF
TRBV5-5	NA	TRBJ1-6	TRBD1	TGTGCCAGCAGCCCCGACAGGGTCTATAATTCACCCCTCCACTTT	CASSPDRVYNSPLHF
TRBV29-1	NA	TRBJ2-7	NA	TGCAGCGTTGAATTAGACAACAAACCTTCCTACGAGCAGTACTTC	CSVELDNKPSYEQYF
TRBV29-1	NA	TRBJ2-1	TRBD2	TGCAGCGTTGAGACTAGCGGGAGGGTAGTAGGCAATGAGCAGTTCTTC	CSVETSGRVVGNEQFF
TRBV2	few	TRBJ2-5	TRBD1	TGTGCCAGCAGTGAAGGTGGCAGGGGGTACCAAGAGACCCAGTACTTC	CASSEGGRGYQETQYF
TRBV25-1	few	TRBJ1-1	TRBD1	TGTGCCAGCTCGGGACAGGTGAACACTGAAGCTTTCTTT	CASSGQVNTEAFF
TRBV5-5	NA	TRBJ2-7	TRBD1	TGTGCCAGCAGCCTACGGACAGGGTCTTACTACGAGCAGTACTTC	CASSLRTGSYYEQYF
TRBV5-6	NA	TRBJ1-2	TRBD1	TGTGCCAGCAGCGAAGGGACAGGGGGCGGGTATGGCTACACCTTC	CASSEGTGGGYGYTF
TRBV18	NA	TRBJ1-2	NA	TGTGCCAGCTCACCACTCGAGCGTCCTACATCTAACTATGGCTACACCTTC	CASSPLERPTSNYGYTF
TRBV6-5	NA	TRBJ2-5	TRBD1	TGTGCCAGCAGACACAGGGGGCAAGGAGAGACCCAGTACTTC	CASRHRGQGETQYF
TRBV5-1	NA	TRBJ2-3	NA	TGCGCCAGCAGCTTGGATTCCGGGAGACGCACAGATACGCAGTATTTT	CASSLDSGRRTDTQYF
TRBV15	few	TRBJ2-7	TRBD1	TGTGCCACCAGCAGAGGCGGACAGGGGGCAGTCGAGCAGTACTTC	CATSRGGQGAVEQYF
TRBV5-1	once	TRBJ2-7	TRBD2	TGCGCCAGCAGCTTGACTAGCGGGAAATACGAGCAGTACTTC	CASSLTSGKYEQYF
TRBV6-1	NA	TRBJ1-2	NA	TGTGCCAGCAGTGAAACCCAGGACTATGGCTACACCTTC	CASSETQDYGYTF
TRBV11-2	NA	TRBJ1-1	NA	TGTGCCAGCAGCTTAGAATTGCGAGGGAACACTGAAGCTTTCTTT	CASSLELRGNTEAFF
TRBV27	once	TRBJ2-7	NA	TGTGCCAGCAGTTTGAATCGTCGGGGCCCAGCGGGTACTACCTACGAGCAGTACTTC	CASSLNRRGPAGTTYEQYF
TRBV5-4	NA	TRBJ2-5	TRBD1	TGTGCCAGCAGCCCGAAGGACAGGGCCGAGACCCAGTACTTC	CASSPKDRAETQYF
TRBV11-2	few	TRBJ2-7	TRBD2	TGTGCCAGCAGCTTAGATGGGCTAGCGGGACCTTTCTACGAGCAGTACTTC	CASSLDGLAGPFYEQYF
TRBV6-6	NA	TRBJ1-1	TRBD1	TGTGCCAGCAGTCCTCGGTCGGGACAGCTAACTGAAGCTTTCTTT	CASSPRSGQLTEAFF
TRBV4-1	NA	TRBJ2-2	TRBD2	TGCGCCAGCAGCCGTCTGGGGGGGTACACCGGGGAGCTGTTTTTT	CASSRLGGYTGELFF
TRBV2	NA	TRBJ2-1	TRBD1	TGTGCCAGCAGACGGACAGGGGACAATGAGCAGTTCTTC	CASRRTGDNEQFF
TRBV6-4	few	TRBJ2-3	NA	TGTGCCAGCAGTGTCGCAGGGGCAGGGGGCACAGATACGCAGTATTTT	CASSVAGAGGTDTQYF
TRBV15	NA	TRBJ1-1	TRBD1	TGTGCCACCAGCAGAGATTTTGGGGGACAGGGGTATGGGAACACTGAAGCTTTCTTT	CATSRDFGGQGYGNTEAFF
TRBV28	NA	TRBJ1-5	TRBD1	TGTGCCAGCAGTTCCGCCCAGGGGGGCGATCAGCCCCAGCATTTT	CASSSAQGGDQPQHF
TRBV5-6	NA	TRBJ2-3	TRBD2	TGTGCCAGCAGCCGAGAGACTAGCGGGGGAGATACGCAGTATTTT	CASSRETSGGDTQYF
TRBV21-1	NA	TRBJ2-2	NA	TGTGCCACTTCTTCCGGGGGGGGGCCGGATACCGGGGAGCTGTTTTTT	CATSSGGGPDTGELFF
TRBV5-1	NA	TRBJ2-1	TRBD1	TGCGCCAGCAGCTCCTCGGGACAGGGGATTAACAATGAGCAGTTCTTC	CASSSSGQGINNEQFF
TRBV9	NA	TRBJ1-6	NA	TGTGCCAGCAGCGTAAAGGGGGAAACGTCGGGAAATTCACCCCTCCACTTT	CASSVKGETSGNSPLHF
TRBV7-2	few	TRBJ2-3	TRBD2	TGTGCCAGCAGCCGAGGGACGGGGGGGCCAGATACGCAGTATTTT	CASSRGTGGPDTQYF
TRBV9	NA	TRBJ1-1	TRBD1	TGTGCCAGCAGCCCTTGGACAGGTTTGAACACTGAAGCTTTCTTT	CASSPWTGLNTEAFF
TRBV30	NA	TRBJ1-6	NA	TGTGCCTGGAGTGAGACGGGTTCTCCCACCCTCCACTTT	CAWSETGSPTLHF
TRBV6-5	NA	TRBJ2-7	TRBD1	TGTGCCAGCACCCGGGACAGGGAGGGCTCCTACGAGCAGTACTTC	CASTRDREGSYEQYF
TRBV15	once	TRBJ2-3	TRBD2	TGTGCCACCAGCAGAGCCCCACGGCTAGCGGGGACCACAGATACGCAGTATTTT	CATSRAPRLAGTTDTQYF
TRBV7-2	NA	TRBJ2-7	TRBD2	TGTGCCAGCAGTAACCGGCGGGAGGGATCCGAGCAGTACTTC	CASSNRREGSEQYF
TRBV5-5	NA	TRBJ1-6	NA	TGTGCCAGCAGCTTGGGGACACCGAATTCACCCCTCCACTTT	CASSLGTPNSPLHF
TRBV5-4	NA	TRBJ2-3	TRBD1	TGTGCCAGCAGCACAGGACAGGGGAACACAGATACGCAGTATTTT	CASSTGQGNTDTQYF
TRBV10-3	NA	TRBJ1-5	NA	TGTGCCATCAGTGACCACTCCAATCAGCCCCAGCATTTT	CAISDHSNQPQHF
TRBV11-2	once	TRBJ2-7	TRBD2	TGTGCCAGCAGCTTGAGCGGGGGGCTCTTCTACGAGCAGTACTTC	CASSLSGGLFYEQYF
TRBV15	NA	TRBJ2-1	NA	TGTGCCACCAGCAGAGATTTACCGGTCGGGCAGTTCTTC	CATSRDLPVGQFF
TRBV15	NA	TRBJ1-2	TRBD1	TGTGCCACCAGCAGAAAGTCCGGGACAGGGGTCGGGGGCTACACCTTC	CATSRKSGTGVGGYTF